What follows are 16 T cell receptor beta chains derived from one specimen sequenced in a study of shared clonotypes between healthy human individuals. Sequencing used immunoSEQ multiplex PCR; TCRdb keeps in-frame clones, though not all of them. The sample holds around 2,000,000 clones, around 95% seen once. The material sequenced was naive CD4+ T cells sorted from blood. Subset described: CD45RA+ positively selected. The receptors were gathered from a man between 18 and 29 years old in good health.

The J gene is TRBJ2-7, the V gene TRBV11-2, with D tentatively TRBD1 (6 bases). CDR1 and CDR2 (germline): SGHAT, FQNNGV. The CDR3 has 14 residues. Between the trimmed V and J ends, which lost 5 bases and 0 bases, there was a span of 11 bases. The chain's CDR3 is CASSPDRTSYEQYF. For the CDR3, the DNA is TGTGCCAGCAGCCCTGACAGGACCTCCTACGAGCAGTACTTC. Combining the CDR3 with reference TRBV11-2 and TRBJ2-7 gives the whole variable domain EAGVAQSPRYKIIEKRQSVAFWCNPISGHATLYWYQQILGQGPKLLIQFQNNGVVDDSQLPKDRFSAERLKGVDSTLKIQPAKLEDSAVYLCASSPDRTSYEQYFGPGTRLTVT.

A few counts support this clone. The same CDR3 arises from other DNA sequences in this sample as well. The V and J genes are TRBV6-1 and TRBJ1-5; D unresolved. The CDR3 is 14 residues long. V lost 3 bases to trimming and J lost 2 bases, with 8 bases between them. Germline V gene data show CDR1 as MNHNS and CDR2 as SASEGT. Here the CDR3 DNA reads TGTGCCAGCAGTGAGGGTGTTGGCAATCAGCCCCAGCATTTT. It translates to CASSEGVGNQPQHF.

On this clone itself: The sample contains more than one DNA sequence encoding this CDR3. V and J are TRBV19 and TRBJ1-3, with TRBD1 identical over 10 bases. With 3 bases clipped from V and 2 bases from J, the junction kept 1 base outside the gene matches. This CDR3 spans 15 amino acids. CDR1 is LNHDA, CDR2 SQIVND, per germline (reference sequence). As DNA, the CDR3 is TGTGCCAGTAGTATCGACAGGGGGCCTGGAAACACCATATATTTT. Translating it yields CASSIDRGPGNTIYF.

The chain recombines TRBV6-1 with TRBJ2-1; D call uncertain. The CDR3 has 12 amino acids. V was shortened by 8 bases and J by 4 bases, with 9 bases between the two germline ends. CDR1 MNHNS and CDR2 SASEGT come from the germline V gene. CDR3 in DNA: TGTGCCAGCTCGCGGTTTTACAATGAGCAGTTCTTC. Amino acids: CASSRFYNEQFF.

The chain recombines TRBV5-4 with TRBJ2-5, with TRBD1 identical over 7 bases. V shed 4 bases and J 2 bases; nucleotides not matched to a gene: 2. The CDR3 spans 13 residues. Germline CDR1 is SGHNT and CDR2 is YYREEE (reference sequence). The CDR3 spells CASSQDRQETQYF. In nucleotides, the CDR3 is TGTGCCAGCAGCCAGGACAGGCAAGAGACCCAGTACTTC.

The chain recombines TRBV2 with TRBJ1-1; TRBD1 agrees at 7 bases. The germline CDR1 and CDR2 sequences are SNHLY and FYNNEI. The CDR3 runs 15 residues. J lost 4 bases, V lost 6 bases, and 11 bases had no gene match. The CDR3 sequence: CASSPYETGLTEAFF. CDR3 nucleotides: TGTGCCAGCAGCCCTTATGAGACAGGGCTCACTGAAGCTTTCTTT. Filled out from reference TRBV2 and TRBJ1-1, the complete variable domain reads EPEVTQTPSHQVTQMGQEVILRCVPISNHLYFYWYRQILGQKVEFLVSFYNNEISEKSEIFDDQFSVERPDGSNFTLKIRSTKLEDSAMYFCASSPYETGLTEAFFGQGTRLTVV.

The chain employs TRBV5-1 and TRBJ2-1; D unclear. V was cut by 0 bases and J by 0 bases, with 10 bases left in between. This CDR3 is 16 amino acids long. Germline V CDR1 and CDR2: SGHRS, YFSETQ. Here the CDR3 DNA reads TGCGCCAGCAGCTTGGAGGAACAGAGCTCCTACAATGAGCAGTTCTTC. Translating it yields CASSLEEQSSYNEQFF.

The V call is TRBV7-2, the J call TRBJ1-6; 7 bases line up with TRBD1. The CDR3 runs 15 residues. The ends lost 1 base at V and 9 bases at J; junction bases unmatched: 6. Per germline, CDR1 SGHTA and CDR2 FQGNSA. CDR3 coding DNA: TGTGCCAGCAGCTTAGTGGAGGGGGCAAGTTCACCCCTCCACTTT. Amino acids: CASSLVEGASSPLHF.

The chain joins TRBV19 to TRBJ2-6; 9 bases are shared with TRBD1. V shed 4 bases and J 0 bases; nucleotides not matched to a gene: 7. Germline V lookup: CDR1 LNHDA, CDR2 SQIVND (reference sequence). This CDR3 has 18 amino acids. The CDR3 loop reads CASSTWDREDSGANVLTF. The DNA for the CDR3 is TGTGCCAGTAGTACGTGGGACAGGGAAGACTCTGGGGCCAACGTCCTGACTTTC.

V is TRBV5-8 and J is TRBJ2-7, with TRBD2 identical over 12 bases. The CDR3 extends over 15 amino acids. V shed 2 bases and J 6 bases; nucleotides not matched to a gene: 6. Germline V gives CDR1 SGHTS, CDR2 YDEGEE. CDR3: CASSLRTSGVVEQYF. The CDR3 DNA is TGTGCCAGCAGCTTACGGACTAGCGGGGTTGTCGAGCAGTACTTC.

Regarding this clone: A single base separates this from a much larger clone, so it may be a read error. CDR3 nucleotide sequence: TGTGCCAGCAGCTTGAATTCACCCCTCCACTTT. This gives the protein CASSLNSPLHF. The genes are TRBV5-8 and TRBJ1-6; D not certain. V dropped 1 base and J dropped 7 bases, with 0 bases sitting between them. CDR3 length: 11 amino acids. Germline-derived CDR1 and CDR2 are SGHTS and YDEGEE.

V gene TRBV7-6 combines with J gene TRBJ2-1, with D hard to call. The CDR3 covers 16 residues. Trimming stripped 4 bases from V and 0 bases from J, with 13 bases between. Germline loops: CDR1 SGHVS, CDR2 FNYEAQ. The CDR3 sequence: CASSYQLASSYNEQFF. CDR3 DNA: TGTGCCAGCAGCTATCAACTGGCTAGCTCCTACAATGAGCAGTTCTTC.

Notes on this clone: Other nucleotide sequences from this sample produce the same CDR3. The chain recombines TRBV10-3 with TRBJ2-3, with a tentative D call TRBD2 (5 bases). Deletions cut 0 bases from V and 1 base from J, with 8 bases between. The CDR3 spans 15 residues. In germline, CDR1 is ENHRY, CDR2 SYGVKD. The CDR3 protein is CAISESGAGTDTQYF. In DNA, the CDR3 is TGTGCCATCAGTGAGTCCGGAGCGGGCACAGATACGCAGTATTTT.

The gene calls are TRBV11-2 and TRBJ2-3; 7 nucleotides align to TRBD2. Germline CDR1 SGHAT, CDR2 FQNNGV. The V and J ends lost 4 bases and 12 bases, in that order; junction bases with no gene match: 13. The CDR3 is 14 residues long. This CDR3 is CASSSILAGVSQYF. The CDR3 DNA reads TGTGCCAGCAGCTCGATTCTGGCGGGAGTCTCACAGTATTTT.

The chain employs TRBV6-6 and TRBJ1-5; no clear D gene. The CDR3 covers 16 residues. Trimming removed 0 bases at V and 0 bases at J, with 9 bases between. The germline gives CDR1 MNHNY, CDR2 SVGAGI (reference sequence). The CDR3 protein is CASSYSTQYSNQPQHF. The CDR3 DNA reads TGTGCCAGCAGTTACTCGACACAGTATAGCAATCAGCCCCAGCATTTT.

J is TRBJ2-5 and V is TRBV28; 13 bases align to TRBD2. V dropped 2 bases and J dropped 5; count of bases not matched to a gene: 2. Germline V gives CDR1 MDHEN, CDR2 SYDVKM. The CDR3 has 15 residues. CDR3 sequence reads: CASSLRTSGSETQYF. CDR3 sequence (DNA): TGTGCCAGCAGTTTAAGGACTAGCGGGAGTGAGACCCAGTACTTC.